This TCR beta chain derives from a study of blood T cell repertoires in COVID-19. Study information: There were acute and convalescent COVID-19 samples, and they came from the United States, Italy and Spain. The cDNA or gDNA used as material had been derived from T cells, B-cell-depleted T cells, or PBMCs.

Study processing details: The authors estimated nucleated cell counts from reference gene primer amplification. The data were produced by immunoSEQ multiplex PCR, yet TCRdb's version contains in-frame clones alone and is incomplete. That table is the source of V, J and clone size, and D and trimming were worked out from the DNA. Found here are about 58,000 clones, around 87% of them singletons; the top ten hold about 12%. V lost 3 bases to trimming and J lost 3 bases, with 12 bases between them. This CDR3 spans 15 amino acids. CDR1 is MDHEN and CDR2 is SYDVKM in the germline V gene. This chain links TRBV28 with TRBJ1-5; tentative D call: TRBD1 (5 bases). The sequence was obtained from a man between 60 and 75 years old with active COVID-19. The sequenced sample was peripheral blood. The DNA of the CDR3 is TGTGCCAGCAGTTTCCCGGGGGGGGACAATCAGCCCCAGCATTTT. Translated, it gives CASSFPGGDNQPQHF.